This paragraph covers one T cell receptor (beta chain) sequence. The germline V and J ends were trimmed by 5 bases and 1 base, with 9 bases remaining between them. Germline CDR1 MDHEN, CDR2 SYDVKM. CDR3 size: 13 residues. The sample comes from a study of blood T cell repertoires in COVID-19. Overall study: From the United States, Italy and Spain came samples of acute and convalescent COVID-19. T cells, B-cell-depleted T cells, or PBMCs supplied cDNA or gDNA.

Original methodology: Researchers report that nucleated cell counts were estimated from reference gene primer amplification. The table came from immunoSEQ multiplex PCR; TCRdb's copy has only in-frame clones and leaves some out. V, J and clone size derive from that table, while D and trimming were established from the DNA sequence. The table lists 150,000 to 200,000 clones, around 87% of them singletons. The specimen was peripheral blood. The chain links TRBV28 to TRBJ2-7; no reliable D call. This sequence originates from a man aged 35 to 55 with active or convalescent COVID-19. The CDR3 nucleotides read TGTGCCAGCAGTCTAGGATTTTCCTACGAGCAGTACTTC. Protein: CASSLGFSYEQYF.